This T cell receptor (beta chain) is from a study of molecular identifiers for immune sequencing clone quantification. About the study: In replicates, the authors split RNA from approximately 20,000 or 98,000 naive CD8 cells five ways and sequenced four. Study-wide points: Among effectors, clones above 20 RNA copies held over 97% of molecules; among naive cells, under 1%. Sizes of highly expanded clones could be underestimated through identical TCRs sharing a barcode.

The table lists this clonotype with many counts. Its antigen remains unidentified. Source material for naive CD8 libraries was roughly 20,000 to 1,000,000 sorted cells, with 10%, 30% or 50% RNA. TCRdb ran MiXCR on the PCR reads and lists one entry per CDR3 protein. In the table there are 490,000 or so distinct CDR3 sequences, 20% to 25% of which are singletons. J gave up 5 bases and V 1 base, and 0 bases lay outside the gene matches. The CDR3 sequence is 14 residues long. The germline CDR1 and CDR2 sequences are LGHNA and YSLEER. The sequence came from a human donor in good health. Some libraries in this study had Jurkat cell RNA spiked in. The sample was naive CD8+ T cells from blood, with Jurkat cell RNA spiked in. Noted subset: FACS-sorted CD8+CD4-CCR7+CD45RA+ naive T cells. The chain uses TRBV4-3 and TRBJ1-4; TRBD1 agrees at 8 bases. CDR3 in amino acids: CASSQGQGNEKLFF. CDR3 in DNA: TGCGCCAGCAGCCAAGGACAGGGGAATGAAAAACTGTTTTTT.